A single sample gave rise to the 11 T cell receptor beta chains below, sequenced in a study of blood T cell repertoires in COVID-19. Clones were read by immunoSEQ multiplex PCR, and TCRdb kept only the in-frame ones, dropping some. The profile shows about 260,000 clones, approximately 88% of them singletons. The sequenced sample was PBMCs or T cells enriched from blood (not recorded which). Receptor source: a middle-aged woman with acute COVID-19.

The rearrangement uses TRBV18 and TRBJ2-1; TRBD2 matches at 13 bases. J was trimmed by 0 bases and V by 3 bases; bases with no gene match: 2. Germline-derived CDR1 and CDR2 are KGHSH and LQKENI. This CDR3 is built from 17 residues. CDR3 sequence (DNA): TGTGCCAGCTCACCTGGACTAGCGGGAGCCTCCTACAATGAGCAGTTCTTC. Protein: CASSPGLAGASYNEQFF.

V is TRBV12-3 or TRBV12-4 and J is TRBJ2-7; D is ambiguous. With 3 bases removed from V and 4 bases from J, the gap between germline ends came to 7 bases. The CDR3 consists of 12 residues. This CDR3 reads CASSFTPYEQYF. DNA of the CDR3: TGTGCCAGCAGTTTTACTCCTTACGAGCAGTACTTC.

This chain connects TRBV19 to TRBJ2-1; D possibly corresponds to TRBD2 (5 bases). Germline V gives CDR1 LNHDA, CDR2 SQIVND (reference sequence). V lost 7 bases, J lost 2 bases, and 9 bases lay in between. CDR3 size: 13 residues. The CDR3 spells CASTERPYNEQFF. CDR3 nucleotide sequence: TGTGCCAGTACGGAGCGGCCCTACAATGAGCAGTTCTTC.

This clone has only a few counts. The chain employs TRBV11-3 and TRBJ1-6, with a tentative D call TRBD1 (5 bases). CDR1 is SGHNT and CDR2 is YENEEA in the germline V gene. This CDR3 region has 15 residues. With 1 base removed from V and 7 bases from J, the gap between germline ends came to 11 bases. CDR3 loop: CASSLAAGLNSPLHF. Here the CDR3 DNA reads TGTGCCAGCAGCTTAGCGGCAGGGCTCAATTCACCCCTCCACTTT.

This clone was recorded only once. The chain links TRBV30 to TRBJ1-6; D unclear. Trimming stripped 0 bases from V and 8 bases from J, with 8 bases between. Germline CDR1 GTSNPN, CDR2 SVGIG (reference sequence). This CDR3 region has 13 residues. CDR3 amino acids: CAWSVSGYSPLHF. CDR3 in DNA: TGTGCCTGGAGTGTATCCGGTTATTCACCCCTCCACTTT. The variable domain in full, completed from reference TRBV30 and TRBJ1-6, reads SQTIHQWPATLVQPVGSPLSLECTVEGTSNPNLYWYRQAAGRGLQLLFYSVGIGQISSEVPQNLSASRPQDRQFILSSKKLLLSDSGFYLCAWSVSGYSPLHFGNGTRLTVT.

This chain connects TRBV5-8 to TRBJ1-4; D not certain. The CDR3 covers 14 residues. V shed 4 bases and J shed 5 bases, with 12 bases lying between them. CDR1 and CDR2 (germline): SGHTS, YDEGEE. DNA of the CDR3: TGTGCCAGCAGCCTTACGACACCGAATGAAAAACTGTTTTTT. Translation gives CASSLTTPNEKLFF.

This clone showed up just a few times. The genes are TRBV15 and TRBJ1-4; D is ambiguous. Trimming removed 3 bases at V and 3 bases at J, with 14 bases between. This CDR3 is built from 16 residues. Per the germline V gene, CDR1 is LNHNV and CDR2 is YYDKDF (reference sequence). CDR3 bases: TGTGCCACCAGCAGGAGGAAGGGAGCGTCTAATGAAAAACTGTTTTTT. Its protein product is CATSRRKGASNEKLFF.

The chain uses TRBV5-5 and TRBJ1-2; tentatively, D is TRBD1 (6 bases). Germline V gives CDR1 SGHKS, CDR2 YYEKEE (reference sequence). This CDR3 region has 15 residues. The V end lost 0 bases, the J end lost 6 bases, and 15 bases lay between the germline ends. For the CDR3, the DNA is TGTGCCAGCAGCTTGGAGTTTTCTTCAGGGGATGGCTACACCTTC. Protein product: CASSLEFSSGDGYTF.

The chain joins TRBV13 to TRBJ2-2; a possible D gene is TRBD2 (6 bases). Trimming took off 5 bases at V and 1 base at J, with 8 bases between the two ends. The CDR3 totals 14 residues. Per germline, CDR1 PRHDT and CDR2 FYEKMQ (reference sequence). In DNA, the CDR3 is TGTGCCAGCAGCGGGGGAGGGAACACCGGGGAGCTGTTTTTT. Its protein product is CASSGGGNTGELFF.

The V call is TRBV28, the J call TRBJ1-5; D is unclear. The CDR3 is 13 residues long. The germline V gene encodes CDR1 MDHEN and CDR2 SYDVKM. V lost 3 bases and J lost 7, with 10 bases in between. The CDR3 DNA reads TGTGCCAGCAGTTTTAGTCGTCCCCAGCCCCAGCATTTT. Its translation is CASSFSRPQPQHF.

This chain uses TRBV20-1 with TRBJ1-5; D is possibly TRBD1 (6 bases). Trimming shortened V by 3 bases and J by 11 bases, and 29 bases separated the two germline ends. Germline CDR1 DFQATT, CDR2 SNEGSKA (reference sequence). This CDR3 is built from 17 residues. The CDR3 coding sequence is TGCAGTGCTAGTGACCCCCAGGGGACGCCTTTAAGTTTGACCCAGCATTTT. As protein: CSASDPQGTPLSLTQHF.